The rows below give T cell receptor beta chains drawn from one sample of a study of T cell changes during pregnancy in multiple sclerosis. Generated by immunoSEQ multiplex PCR, the TCRdb table keeps only in-frame clones and is missing some. The sample lists about 38,000 clones, 90% occurring once. The material was CD4+ T cells from peripheral blood mononuclear cells, obtained in the second trimester of pregnancy. These receptors were obtained from a female donor with multiple sclerosis, enrolled in a pregnancy study. Each CDR3 is given with its conserved first and last residue. The D gene is left open where the match is weak. Expanded clones are given a class, and other clones once, few, many or no size at all.

clone_size	d_call	j_call	v_call	cdr3_aa	cdr3_nt
.	.	TRBJ1-4	TRBV28	CASSPPGRRGEKLFF	TGTGCCAGCAGCCCCCCAGGCCGGAGGGGTGAAAAACTGTTTTTT
.	.	TRBJ2-2	TRBV4-2	CASSQVSWEANTGELFF	TGTGCCAGCAGCCAAGTAAGCTGGGAGGCGAACACCGGGGAGCTGTTTTTT
.	TRBD1	TRBJ2-2	TRBV6-6	CASSPPGTGGTGELFF	TGTGCCAGCAGCCCCCCAGGGACAGGGGGAACCGGGGAGCTGTTTTTT
.	TRBD1	TRBJ1-1	TRBV19	CASSSDRENTEAFF	TGTGCCAGTAGTAGTGACAGGGAGAACACTGAAGCTTTCTTT
.	TRBD2	TRBJ2-1	TRBV4-1	CASSPKGTSAQSSYNEQFF	TGCGCCAGCAGCCCAAAAGGGACTAGCGCCCAGAGCTCCTACAATGAGCAGTTCTTC
.	TRBD2	TRBJ2-1	TRBV11-3	CASSYLIAGSNEQFF	TGTGCCAGCAGCTACTTAATAGCGGGAAGCAATGAGCAGTTCTTC
.	TRBD2	TRBJ2-5	TRBV5-4	CASSFGTRETQYF	TGTGCCAGCAGCTTTGGGACTAGAGAGACCCAGTACTTC
few	TRBD1	TRBJ2-7	TRBV10-1	CARRSPGGMGEQYF	TGCGCCAGGCGGTCCCCAGGGGGTATGGGCGAGCAGTACTTC
.	.	TRBJ2-1	TRBV18	CASSPSRGFYNEQFF	TGTGCCAGCTCACCCTCTAGGGGGTTCTACAATGAGCAGTTCTTC
.	.	TRBJ2-1	TRBV28	CASSPWREQFF	TGTGCCAGCAGCCCCTGGCGGGAGCAGTTCTTC
once	.	TRBJ2-3	TRBV9	CASSDRWAEEGTDTQYF	TGTGCCAGCAGCGATCGCTGGGCGGAGGAGGGGACAGATACGCAGTATTTT
once	TRBD1	TRBJ2-2	TRBV19	CASSRDRMGELFF	TGTGCCAGTAGTAGGGACAGAATGGGGGAGCTGTTTTTT
.	.	TRBJ2-3	TRBV7-2	CASSQGAGAGTDTQYF	TGTGCCAGCAGCCAGGGGGCGGGAGCAGGCACAGATACGCAGTATTTT
.	.	TRBJ2-5	TRBV14	CASSHGQGIWETQYF	TGTGCCAGCAGCCATGGGCAGGGAATTTGGGAGACCCAGTACTTC
.	TRBD2	TRBJ2-3	TRBV4-3	CASSQLAGSGSDTQYF	TGCGCCAGCAGCCAACTAGCGGGATCGGGGTCAGATACGCAGTATTTT
.	.	TRBJ1-2	TRBV11-3	CASSPGGNRPGYTF	TGTGCCAGCAGCCCCGGGGGGAACCGGCCTGGCTACACCTTC